This is a list of T cell receptor beta chains from one sample in a study of graft-versus-host responses after intestinal transplantation. What these receptors recognize is not known. Assay used: immunoSEQ multiplex PCR; TCRdb lists only in-frame clones, some missing. The sample holds 95,000 to 110,000 clones, approximately 90% seen once. Source: unstimulated CD4+ T cells sorted from spleen or lymph node cells, taken before transplant. The origin of the receptors is a human donor who was the organ donor for an intestinal transplant. CDR3s include the opening cysteine and the closing phenylalanine or tryptophan. Fields, in order: J gene, V gene, clone size, D gene, CDR3 DNA, CDR3 protein. The D gene is left open where the match is weak. Not every row has a clone size; where given, it reads once, few, many or a size class.

TRBJ1-5 | TRBV10-3 | NA | NA | TGTGCCATCAGTGAGTCGGAAATGAGCAATCAGCCCCAGCATTTT | CAISESEMSNQPQHF
TRBJ2-1 | TRBV4-1 | NA | NA | TGCGCCAGCAGCCAAGGTCTGCGGGCCCCCTACAATGAGCAGTTCTTC | CASSQGLRAPYNEQFF
TRBJ1-2 | TRBV19 | NA | NA | TGTGCCAGTAGTATAATTCTCGGTCAGGGAGGAGCTGGCTACACCTTC | CASSIILGQGGAGYTF
TRBJ2-4 | TRBV11-3 | NA | NA | TGTGCCAGCAGCATACTAGGCATTCAGTACTTC | CASSILGIQYF
TRBJ2-1 | TRBV5-1 | NA | TRBD2 | TGCGCCAGCAGCCCGTCGGTAGCGGGAAACAATGAGCAGTTCTTC | CASSPSVAGNNEQFF
TRBJ1-1 | TRBV18 | NA | NA | TGTGCCAGCTCACTTTCCGCAGGGCGGATCACTGAAGCTTTCTTT | CASSLSAGRITEAFF
TRBJ1-1 | TRBV5-1 | NA | NA | TGCGCCAGCAGCTCCCCGGGGCCGGAAGCTTTCTTT | CASSSPGPEAFF
TRBJ1-5 | TRBV7-6 | NA | TRBD1 | TGTGCCAGCAGCTTAGCCCGGGACAGGGTTAGCAATCAGCCCCAGCATTTT | CASSLARDRVSNQPQHF
TRBJ1-4 | TRBV19 | few | NA | TGTGCCAGTAGTACGACCGGGATCACCAATGAAAAACTGTTTTTT | CASSTTGITNEKLFF
TRBJ1-1 | TRBV6-1 | few | TRBD1 | TGTGCCAGCAGCAAACAGGGGAGCACTGAAGCTTTCTTT | CASSKQGSTEAFF
TRBJ2-5 | TRBV7-3 | NA | TRBD2 | TGTGCCAGCAGCTCACTAGCGGGAGTAGGGGAGACCCAGTACTTC | CASSSLAGVGETQYF
TRBJ2-7 | TRBV14 | NA | NA | TGTGCCAGCAGCCAAGCAAGTAGATGGGGTAGCGTATCCTACGAGCAGTACTTC | CASSQASRWGSVSYEQYF
TRBJ2-3 | TRBV5-5 | NA | TRBD2 | TGTGCCAGCAGCCTGGCACTAGCGGGAGCCGGAGATACGCAGTATTTT | CASSLALAGAGDTQYF
TRBJ1-4 | TRBV4-2 | NA | NA | TGTGCCAGCAGCCAACCCATCGTGAGGGTAAATGAAAAACTGTTTTTT | CASSQPIVRVNEKLFF
TRBJ2-7 | TRBV11-3 | NA | TRBD1 | TGTGCCAGCAGCTTAGACAGGACAGGGCACGACGAGCAGTACTTC | CASSLDRTGHDEQYF
TRBJ1-1 | TRBV11-3 | NA | NA | TGTGCCAGCAGCTTACATTCAGGGGAGGGGAACACTGAAGCTTTCTTT | CASSLHSGEGNTEAFF
TRBJ2-2 | TRBV7-9 | once | TRBD1 | TGTGCCAGCAGCTTAGCGGTTTACCGAGGACAGGAAAACACCGGGGAGCTGTTTTTT | CASSLAVYRGQENTGELFF
TRBJ2-5 | TRBV5-1 | NA | NA | TGCGCCAGCAGCCTCCGGCAAGAGACCCAGTACTTC | CASSLRQETQYF
TRBJ1-5 | TRBV10-3 | NA | NA | TGTGCCATCAGTGAGTCGAGTGGAAATCAGCCCCAGCATTTT | CAISESSGNQPQHF
TRBJ2-3 | TRBV19 | NA | TRBD1 | TGTGCCAGTACCACTGGGACAGGGTGGACAGATACGCAGTATTTT | CASTTGTGWTDTQYF
TRBJ1-1 | TRBV11-2 | NA | NA | TGTGCCAGCAGCGCTCGCTTACGGGGAAGAACTGAAGCTTTCTTT | CASSARLRGRTEAFF
TRBJ2-1 | TRBV7-7 | NA | NA | TGTGCCAGCAGCTTAACTGAGATCGATGAGCAGTTCTTC | CASSLTEIDEQFF
TRBJ1-1 | TRBV10-3 | NA | NA | TGTGCCATCAAAGGAGGGGGAAAGATGAACACTGAGGCCTTCTTT | CAIKGGGKMNTEAFF
TRBJ2-7 | TRBV6-1 | NA | NA | TGTGCCAGCACGAAAGCTATACAGGGAGGAGAGCAGTACTTC | CASTKAIQGGEQYF
TRBJ1-2 | TRBV7-9 | NA | TRBD1 | TGTGCCAGCAGCGCTACTAGACAGGGCGCTAACTATGGCTACACCTTC | CASSATRQGANYGYTF
TRBJ2-5 | TRBV7-2 | once | NA | TGTGCCAGCAGCTTAGATAATCGACTAACCCAGACCCAGTACTTC | CASSLDNRLTQTQYF
TRBJ1-2 | TRBV28 | NA | NA | TGTGCCAGCAGTCCCACACCTTACTATGGCTACACCTTC | CASSPTPYYGYTF
TRBJ2-1 | TRBV7-2 | NA | TRBD2 | TGTGCCAGCAGCCCCTGGACTAGCGGGAGGAGCAATGAGCAGTTCTTC | CASSPWTSGRSNEQFF
TRBJ1-1 | TRBV5-5 | NA | TRBD1 | TGTGCCAGCAGCTTTCAGGGGGGGACTGAAGCTTTCTTT | CASSFQGGTEAFF
TRBJ2-2 | TRBV5-1 | few | NA | TGCGCCAGCAGCAGGACGGGGCCCAACACCGGGGAGCTGTTTTTT | CASSRTGPNTGELFF
TRBJ1-1 | TRBV29-1 | NA | NA | TGCAGCGGACGGGACGGCACTGAAGCTTTCTTT | CSGRDGTEAFF
TRBJ1-6 | TRBV9 | once | NA | TGTGCCAGCAGCGCAACAGGGTACCCTAATTTGTCACCCCTCCACTTT | CASSATGYPNLSPLHF
TRBJ2-3 | TRBV19 | NA | TRBD2 | TGTGCCAGTAGAAGCGGGATAAGCACAGATACGCAGTATTTT | CASRSGISTDTQYF
TRBJ1-5 | TRBV5-5 | NA | TRBD1 | TGTGCCAGCAGCTCCCGGACAGGGGCCCAGCATTTT | CASSSRTGAQHF
TRBJ1-1 | TRBV29-1 | NA | NA | TGCAGCGTTGATCTGGCCAGAAACACTGAAGCTTTCTTT | CSVDLARNTEAFF
TRBJ1-2 | TRBV5-1 | NA | TRBD1 | TGCGCCAGCAGCTTGCGTCCGGGACAGGGGATCCTATCTTATGGCTACACCTTC | CASSLRPGQGILSYGYTF
TRBJ1-6 | TRBV5-5 | NA | NA | TGTGCCAGCAGCTTGAGGGAAGGTCTTAGGTCACCCCTCCACTTT | CASSLREGLRSPLHF
TRBJ1-6 | TRBV5-5 | once | NA | TGTGCCAGCAGCTTGCTGGGTCTTTGGACAGTTTATTCACCCCTCCACTTT | CASSLLGLWTVYSPLHF
TRBJ1-4 | TRBV18 | NA | NA | TGTGCCAGCTCACCACCGGCCAGTCCCGCCAAAAAACTGTTTTTT | CASSPPASPAKKLFF
TRBJ2-7 | TRBV10-1 | NA | NA | TGCGCCAGCTCCCGGGGGACCTCCTACGAGCAGTACTTC | CASSRGTSYEQYF
TRBJ1-5 | TRBV6-5 | NA | NA | TGTGCCAGCAGTAACAGGGAAAGCCGGGGGCCCCAGCATTTT | CASSNRESRGPQHF
TRBJ2-3 | TRBV11-2 | once | TRBD1 | TGTGCCAGCAGCTTGGGACAGAGCACAGATACGCAGTATTTT | CASSLGQSTDTQYF